This T cell receptor (beta chain) emerged from a study of PD-L1 blockade in urothelial cancer. Overall study: Anywhere from 0 to 3 prior chemotherapy regimens had been received by patients.

The CDR3 extends over 13 amino acids. Trimming removed 4 bases at V and 4 bases at J, with 10 bases between. Germline assignment: CDR1 SGHTA and CDR2 FQGNSA. Measured with immunoSEQ multiplex PCR; TCRdb has only the in-frame clones, and not every one. The sample shows about 83,000 clones, 87% of them seen only once. This receptor was obtained from a woman in her seventies with urothelial cancer. Sequenced material: PBMCs, taken around atezolizumab (anti-PD-L1) treatment. The chain combines TRBV7-2 with TRBJ1-2; no firm D call. This CDR3 is CASSSYRGYGYTF. As DNA, the CDR3 is TGTGCCAGCAGCTCATATCGCGGCTATGGCTACACCTTC.